The rows below give T cell receptor beta chains drawn from one sample of a study of T cells in localized non-small cell lung cancer. The assay was immunoSEQ multiplex PCR, and TCRdb's table has in-frame clones only and misses some. The table has some 50,000 clones, around nine tenths seen once; the top ten hold about 16%. This specimen consisted of PBMCs, obtained before any cancer treatment. The source of these receptors is a female donor with stage II lung adenocarcinoma. Both conserved end residues are part of each CDR3. Each record gives: J gene, clone size, D gene, V gene, CDR3 protein, CDR3 DNA. The D gene is left open where the match is weak. Not every row has a clone size; where given, it reads once, few, many or a size class.

TRBJ2-5	NA	NA	TRBV7-9	CASSLLPSETQYF	TGTGCCAGCAGCTTACTGCCTTCGGAGACCCAGTACTTC
TRBJ1-5	NA	TRBD1	TRBV5-6	CASSLGQTNQPQHF	TGTGCCAGCAGTCTGGGACAGACCAATCAGCCCCAGCATTTT
TRBJ2-5	medium-sized	TRBD1	TRBV4-1	CASSRGQGQGTETQYF	TGCGCCAGCAGCCGGGGACAGGGACAGGGGACGGAGACCCAGTACTTC
TRBJ2-7	once	TRBD2	TRBV19	CASSITGTSGWEQYF	TGTGCCAGTAGTATAACCGGGACTAGCGGTTGGGAGCAGTACTTC
TRBJ1-1	NA	TRBD1	TRBV7-8	CASSNTRDRGVTEAFF	TGTGCCAGCAGCAACACACGGGACAGGGGAGTCACTGAAGCTTTCTTT
TRBJ1-3	NA	TRBD1	TRBV2	CATRQGGGNTIYF	TGTGCCACCAGACAGGGAGGCGGAAACACCATATATTTT
TRBJ1-2	once	NA	TRBV30	CAWSQSEGSYGYTF	TGTGCCTGGAGTCAGTCGGAGGGGAGCTATGGCTACACCTTC
TRBJ2-3	NA	TRBD1	TRBV18	CASSQPGQGTTDTQYF	TGTGCCAGCTCACAACCGGGACAGGGAACCACAGATACGCAGTATTTT
TRBJ1-5	NA	NA	TRBV5-6	CASSLAGQPYSNQPQHF	TGTGCCAGCAGCTTGGCCGGACAGCCCTATAGCAATCAGCCCCAGCATTTT
TRBJ2-5	few	TRBD2	TRBV6-5	CASNPGGQETQYF	TGTGCCAGCAATCCCGGGGGGCAAGAGACCCAGTACTTC
TRBJ1-1	NA	NA	TRBV14	CASSRWGGAATEAFF	TGTGCCAGCAGCCGTTGGGGGGGGGCCGCCACTGAAGCTTTCTTT
TRBJ2-6	NA	NA	TRBV4-2	CASSQRSGANVLTF	TGTGCCAGCAGCCAACGGTCAGGGGCCAACGTCCTGACTTTC
TRBJ2-3	once	NA	TRBV5-1	CASSSPSGRSTDTQYF	TGCGCCAGCAGCAGCCCCAGCGGGCGAAGCACAGATACGCAGTATTTT
TRBJ2-1	NA	NA	TRBV25-1	CASSESPGAGLAHNEQFF	TGTGCCAGCAGTGAATCCCCGGGGGCGGGACTGGCTCACAATGAGCAGTTCTTC
TRBJ2-1	NA	TRBD2	TRBV2	CASKEGLAGLNEQFF	TGTGCCAGCAAGGAGGGACTAGCGGGGTTAAATGAGCAGTTCTTC
TRBJ2-5	NA	TRBD1	TRBV18	CASSPPGGKETQYF	TGTGCCAGCTCACCACCAGGGGGCAAGGAGACCCAGTACTTC
TRBJ2-5	NA	NA	TRBV5-1	CASSVKGGQSETQYF	TGCGCCAGCAGCGTGAAGGGGGGACAGTCGGAGACCCAGTACTTC
TRBJ2-5	NA	TRBD1	TRBV6-6	CASSLRDSQETQYF	TGTGCCAGCAGTCTCCGGGACAGTCAAGAGACCCAGTACTTC
TRBJ1-1	NA	TRBD1	TRBV10-3	CAISETQGATEAFF	TGTGCCATCAGTGAGACCCAGGGGGCTACTGAAGCTTTCTTT
TRBJ2-5	NA	TRBD2	TRBV4-2	CASSQDPSGGGETQYF	TGTGCCAGCAGCCAAGATCCGAGCGGGGGCGGAGAGACCCAGTACTTC
TRBJ2-1	NA	NA	TRBV7-9	CASSPPLTVYNEQFF	TGTGCCAGCAGCCCCCCTTTGACAGTCTACAATGAGCAGTTCTTC
TRBJ2-1	NA	TRBD2	TRBV27	CASSLQAGGNEQFF	TGTGCCAGCAGTTTACAGGCGGGGGGAAATGAGCAGTTCTTC
TRBJ1-4	NA	NA	TRBV19	CASSMAFLAVEKLFF	TGTGCCAGTAGTATGGCGTTTTTGGCAGTTGAAAAACTGTTTTTT
TRBJ2-3	NA	TRBD1	TRBV5-8	CASSFIRGRGDTQYF	TGTGCCAGCAGCTTCATCAGGGGGCGAGGAGATACGCAGTATTTT
TRBJ1-1	NA	TRBD1	TRBV5-4	CASSPGQGAMAFF	TGTGCCAGCAGCCCAGGACAGGGGGCGATGGCTTTCTTT
TRBJ1-1	NA	NA	TRBV5-1	CASSPRSGQGTEAFF	TGCGCCAGCAGCCCCCGCAGCGGGCAGGGGACTGAAGCTTTCTTT
TRBJ1-3	NA	NA	TRBV6-6	CASSSGGLSGNTIYF	TGTGCCAGCAGTTCCGGCGGCCTCTCTGGAAACACCATATATTTT
TRBJ1-2	NA	NA	TRBV4-1	CASSQGPAELTQGYTF	TGCGCCAGCAGCCAAGGACCCGCAGAATTAACCCAGGGCTACACCTTC
TRBJ1-6	medium-sized	NA	TRBV19	CASRSEGSPLHF	TGTGCCAGTAGGAGTGAGGGTTCACCCCTCCACTTT
TRBJ1-5	few	NA	TRBV6-1	CASSKGAGQISNQPQHF	TGTGCCAGCAGTAAAGGGGCGGGGCAGATTAGCAATCAGCCCCAGCATTTT
TRBJ2-7	NA	NA	TRBV5-6	CASSLAWQGAYEQYF	TGTGCCAGCAGCTTGGCGTGGCAGGGCGCCTACGAGCAGTACTTC
TRBJ2-7	NA	TRBD2	TRBV28	CASSFRLASYEQYF	TGTGCCAGCAGTTTCAGACTAGCGAGCTACGAGCAGTACTTC
TRBJ1-5	NA	TRBD1	TRBV19	CASTLTGTPNQPQHF	TGTGCCAGTACCTTGACAGGGACTCCCAATCAGCCCCAGCATTTT
TRBJ2-7	NA	TRBD1	TRBV5-1	CASSPETGDRSEQYF	TGCGCCAGCAGCCCTGAGACAGGGGATAGGTCCGAGCAGTACTTC
TRBJ2-2	NA	NA	TRBV6-5	CASTNTGELFF	TGTGCCAGCACGAACACCGGGGAGCTGTTTTTT
TRBJ2-3	NA	TRBD2	TRBV7-3	CASSLRSASGGRSDTQYF	TGTGCCAGCAGCTTAAGGTCGGCTAGCGGGGGGCGGTCAGATACGCAGTATTTT
TRBJ2-3	NA	NA	TRBV5-1	CASSRSTPGARTDTQYF	TGCGCCAGCAGCCGATCTACACCAGGGGCCCGCACAGATACGCAGTATTTT